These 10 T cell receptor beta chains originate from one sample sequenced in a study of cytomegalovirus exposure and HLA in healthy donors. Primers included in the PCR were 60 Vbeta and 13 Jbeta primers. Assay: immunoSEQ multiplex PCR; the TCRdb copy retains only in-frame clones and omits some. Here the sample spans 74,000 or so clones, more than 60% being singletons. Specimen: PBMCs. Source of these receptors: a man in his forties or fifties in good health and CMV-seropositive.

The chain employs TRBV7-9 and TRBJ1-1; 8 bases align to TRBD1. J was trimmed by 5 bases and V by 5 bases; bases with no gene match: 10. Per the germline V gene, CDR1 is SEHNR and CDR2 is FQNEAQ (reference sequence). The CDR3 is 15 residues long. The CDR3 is CASSNLGQGATEAFF. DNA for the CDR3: TGTGCCAGCAGCAATTTAGGGCAGGGGGCAACTGAAGCTTTCTTT. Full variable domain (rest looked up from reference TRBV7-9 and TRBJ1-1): DTGVSQNPRHKITKRGQNVTFRCDPISEHNRLYWYRQTLGQGPEFLTYFQNEAQLEKSRLLSDRFSAERPKGSFSTLEIQRTEQGDSAMYLCASSNLGQGATEAFFGQGTRLTVV.

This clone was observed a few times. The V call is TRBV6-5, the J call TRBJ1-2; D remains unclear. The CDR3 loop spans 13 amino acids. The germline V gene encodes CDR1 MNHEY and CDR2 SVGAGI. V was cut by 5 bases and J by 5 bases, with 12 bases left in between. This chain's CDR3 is CASSTGWKYGYTF. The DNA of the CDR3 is TGTGCCAGCAGTACGGGATGGAAGTATGGCTACACCTTC.

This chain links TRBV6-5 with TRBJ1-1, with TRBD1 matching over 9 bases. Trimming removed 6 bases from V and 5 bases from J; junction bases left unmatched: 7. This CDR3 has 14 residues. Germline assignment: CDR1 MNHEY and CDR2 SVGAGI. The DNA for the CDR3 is TGTGCCAGCAGCTCGGGACAGGGTGGAACTGAAGCTTTCTTT. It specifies CASSSGQGGTEAFF.

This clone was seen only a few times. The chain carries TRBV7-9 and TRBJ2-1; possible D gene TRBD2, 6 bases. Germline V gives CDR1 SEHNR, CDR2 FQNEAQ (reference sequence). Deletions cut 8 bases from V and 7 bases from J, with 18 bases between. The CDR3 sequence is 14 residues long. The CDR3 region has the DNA TGTGCCAGCGGCTCGGGCGGGATAAGGAATGAGCAGTTCTTC. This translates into CASGSGGIRNEQFF. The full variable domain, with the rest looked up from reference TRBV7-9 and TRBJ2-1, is DTGVSQNPRHKITKRGQNVTFRCDPISEHNRLYWYRQTLGQGPEFLTYFQNEAQLEKSRLLSDRFSAERPKGSFSTLEIQRTEQGDSAMYLCASGSGGIRNEQFFGPGTRLTVL.

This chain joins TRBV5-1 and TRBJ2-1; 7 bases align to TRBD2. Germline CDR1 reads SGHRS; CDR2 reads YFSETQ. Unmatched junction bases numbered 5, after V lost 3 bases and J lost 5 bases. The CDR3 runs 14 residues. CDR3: CASSWSRGDNEQFF. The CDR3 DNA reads TGCGCCAGCAGCTGGAGCCGGGGGGACAATGAGCAGTTCTTC. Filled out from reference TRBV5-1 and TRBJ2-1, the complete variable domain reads KAGVTQTPRYLIKTRGQQVTLSCSPISGHRSVSWYQQTPGQGLQFLFEYFSETQRNKGNFPGRFSGRQFSNSRSEMNVSTLELGDSALYLCASSWSRGDNEQFFGPGTRLTVL.

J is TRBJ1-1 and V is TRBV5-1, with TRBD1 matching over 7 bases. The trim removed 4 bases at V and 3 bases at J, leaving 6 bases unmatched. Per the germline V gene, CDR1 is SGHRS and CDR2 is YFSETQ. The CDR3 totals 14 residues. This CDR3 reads CASSLDTGDTEAFF. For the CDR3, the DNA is TGCGCCAGCAGCCTAGATACAGGGGACACTGAAGCTTTCTTT.

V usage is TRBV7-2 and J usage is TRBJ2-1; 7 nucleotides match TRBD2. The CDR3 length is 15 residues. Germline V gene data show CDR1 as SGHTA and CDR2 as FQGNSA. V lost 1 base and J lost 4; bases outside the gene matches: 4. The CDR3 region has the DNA TGTGCCAGCAGCTTAGGGCTAGCGGCTTACAATGAGCAGTTCTTC. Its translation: CASSLGLAAYNEQFF.

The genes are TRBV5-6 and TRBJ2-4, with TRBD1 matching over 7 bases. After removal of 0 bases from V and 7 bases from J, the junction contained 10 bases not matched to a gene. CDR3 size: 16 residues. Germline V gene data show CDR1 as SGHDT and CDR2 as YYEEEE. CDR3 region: CASSLAGTAALNIQYF. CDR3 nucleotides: TGTGCCAGCAGCTTGGCCGGGACAGCCGCTCTTAACATTCAGTACTTC.

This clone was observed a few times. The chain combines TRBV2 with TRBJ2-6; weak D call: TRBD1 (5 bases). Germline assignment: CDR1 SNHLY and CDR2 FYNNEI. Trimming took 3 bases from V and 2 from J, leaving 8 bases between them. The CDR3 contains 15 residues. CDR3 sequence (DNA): TGTGCCAGCAGTGACTCCAGGGCTGGGGCCAACGTCCTGACTTTC. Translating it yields CASSDSRAGANVLTF.

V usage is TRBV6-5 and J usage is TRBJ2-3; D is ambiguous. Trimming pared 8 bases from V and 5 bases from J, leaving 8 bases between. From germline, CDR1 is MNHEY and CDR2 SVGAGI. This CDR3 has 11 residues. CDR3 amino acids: CASVRGDTQYF. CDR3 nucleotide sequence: TGTGCCAGCGTCAGAGGAGATACGCAGTATTTT.